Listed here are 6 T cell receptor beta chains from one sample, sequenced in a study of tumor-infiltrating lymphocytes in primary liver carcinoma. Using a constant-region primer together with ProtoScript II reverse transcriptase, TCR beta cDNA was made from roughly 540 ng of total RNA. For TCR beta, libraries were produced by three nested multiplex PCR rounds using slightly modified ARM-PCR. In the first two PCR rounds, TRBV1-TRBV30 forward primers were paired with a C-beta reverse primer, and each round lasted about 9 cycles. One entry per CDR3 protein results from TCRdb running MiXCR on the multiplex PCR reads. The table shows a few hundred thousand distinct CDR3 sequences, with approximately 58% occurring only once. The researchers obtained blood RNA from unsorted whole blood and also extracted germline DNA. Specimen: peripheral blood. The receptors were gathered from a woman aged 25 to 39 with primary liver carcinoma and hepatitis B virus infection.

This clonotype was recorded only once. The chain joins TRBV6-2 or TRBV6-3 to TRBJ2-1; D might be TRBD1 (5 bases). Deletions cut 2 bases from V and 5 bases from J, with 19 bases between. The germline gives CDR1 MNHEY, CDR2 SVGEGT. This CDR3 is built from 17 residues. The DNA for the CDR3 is TGTGCCAGCAGTTACCCCAGGCAGGGTCGAGGCCACAATGAGCAGTTCTTC. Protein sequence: CASSYPRQGRGHNEQFF.

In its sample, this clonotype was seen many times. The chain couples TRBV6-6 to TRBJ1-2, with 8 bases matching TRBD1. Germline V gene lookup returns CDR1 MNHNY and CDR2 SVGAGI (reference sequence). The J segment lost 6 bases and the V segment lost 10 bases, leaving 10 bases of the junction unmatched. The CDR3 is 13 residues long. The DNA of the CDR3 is TGTGCCATCTTTCCCGGGACAGGCAATGGCTACACCTTC. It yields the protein CAIFPGTGNGYTF.

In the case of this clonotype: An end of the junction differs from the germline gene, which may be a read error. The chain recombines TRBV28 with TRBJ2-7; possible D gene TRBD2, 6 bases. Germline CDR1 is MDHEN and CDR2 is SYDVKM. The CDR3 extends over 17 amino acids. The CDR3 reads CASSPFRQAGNSYEHYF. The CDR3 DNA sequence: TGTGCCAGCAGTCCCTTTAGGCAGGCGGGGAACTCCTACGAGCATTACTTC.

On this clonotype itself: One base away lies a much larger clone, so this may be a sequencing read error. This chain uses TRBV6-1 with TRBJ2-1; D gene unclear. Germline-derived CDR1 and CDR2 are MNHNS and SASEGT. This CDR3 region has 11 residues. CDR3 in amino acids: CASSGLRRPHF. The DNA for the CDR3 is TGTGCCAGCAGCGGGTTGAGGCGACCCCACTTC.

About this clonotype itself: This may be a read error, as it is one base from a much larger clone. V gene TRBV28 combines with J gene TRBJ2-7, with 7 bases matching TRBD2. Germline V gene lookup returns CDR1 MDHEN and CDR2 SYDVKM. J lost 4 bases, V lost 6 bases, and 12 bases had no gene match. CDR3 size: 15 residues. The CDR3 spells CASSRRGSGPYEQYF. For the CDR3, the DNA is TGTGCCAGCAGCCGGCGGGGTAGCGGGCCATACGAGCAGTACTTC.

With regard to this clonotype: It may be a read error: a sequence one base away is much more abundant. The CDR3 is CGVGGSYNEQFF. CDR3 DNA: TGCGGCGTTGGTGGCAGCTACAATGAGCAGTTCTTC. The rearrangement joins TRBV29-1 to TRBJ2-1; D is unresolved. CDR1 SQVTM and CDR2 ANQGSEA come from the germline V gene. The CDR3 covers 12 residues.